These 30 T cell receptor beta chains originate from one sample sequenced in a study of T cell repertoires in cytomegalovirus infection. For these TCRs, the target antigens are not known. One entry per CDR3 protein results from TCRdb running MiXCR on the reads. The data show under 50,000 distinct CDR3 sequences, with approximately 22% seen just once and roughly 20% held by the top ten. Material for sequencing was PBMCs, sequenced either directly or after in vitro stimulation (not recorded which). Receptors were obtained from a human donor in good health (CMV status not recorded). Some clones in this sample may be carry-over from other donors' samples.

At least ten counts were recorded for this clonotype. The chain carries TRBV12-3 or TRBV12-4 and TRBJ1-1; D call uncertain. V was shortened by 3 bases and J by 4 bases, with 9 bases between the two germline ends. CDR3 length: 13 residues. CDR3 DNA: TGTGCCAGCAGTTTGTCCGAATTCACTGAAGCTTTCTTT. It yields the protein CASSLSEFTEAFF.

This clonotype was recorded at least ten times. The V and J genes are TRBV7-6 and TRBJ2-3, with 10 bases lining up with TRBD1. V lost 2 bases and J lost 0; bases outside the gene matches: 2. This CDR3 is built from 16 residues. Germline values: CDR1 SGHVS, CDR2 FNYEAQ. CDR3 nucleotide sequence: TGTGCCAGCAGCTTATCGGGACAGGGGAGCACAGATACGCAGTATTTT. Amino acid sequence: CASSLSGQGSTDTQYF.

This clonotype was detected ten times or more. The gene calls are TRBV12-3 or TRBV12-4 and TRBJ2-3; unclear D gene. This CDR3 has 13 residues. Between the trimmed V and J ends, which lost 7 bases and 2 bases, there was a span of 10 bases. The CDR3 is CASNLGFTDTQYF. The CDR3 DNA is TGTGCCAGCAACTTAGGCTTCACAGATACGCAGTATTTT.

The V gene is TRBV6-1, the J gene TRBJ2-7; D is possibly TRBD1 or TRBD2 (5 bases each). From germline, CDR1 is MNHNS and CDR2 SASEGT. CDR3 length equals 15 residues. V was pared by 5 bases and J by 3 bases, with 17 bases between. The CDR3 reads CASSSPGTGDYEQYF. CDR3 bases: TGTGCCAGCAGTTCCCCAGGGACCGGGGACTACGAGCAGTACTTC.

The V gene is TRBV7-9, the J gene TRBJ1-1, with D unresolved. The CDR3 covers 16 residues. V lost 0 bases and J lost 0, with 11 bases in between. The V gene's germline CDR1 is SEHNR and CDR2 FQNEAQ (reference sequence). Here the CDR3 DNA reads TGTGCCAGCAGCTTAGCGCGGAACACCCTGAACACTGAAGCTTTCTTT. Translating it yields CASSLARNTLNTEAFF.

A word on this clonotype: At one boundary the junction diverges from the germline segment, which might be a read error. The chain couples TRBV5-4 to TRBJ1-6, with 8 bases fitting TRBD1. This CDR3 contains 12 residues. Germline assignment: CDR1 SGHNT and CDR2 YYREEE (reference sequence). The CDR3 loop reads CTSSRTGNGLHF. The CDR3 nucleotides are TGTACCAGCAGCCGGACAGGGAACGGCCTCCACTTT.

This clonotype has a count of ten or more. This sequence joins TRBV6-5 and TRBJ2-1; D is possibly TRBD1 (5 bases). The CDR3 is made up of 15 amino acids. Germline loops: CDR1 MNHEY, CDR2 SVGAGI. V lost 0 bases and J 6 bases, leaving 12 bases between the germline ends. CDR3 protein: CASSYSQGSSNEQFF. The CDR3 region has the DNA TGTGCCAGCAGTTACTCCCAGGGATCTAGCAATGAGCAGTTCTTC.

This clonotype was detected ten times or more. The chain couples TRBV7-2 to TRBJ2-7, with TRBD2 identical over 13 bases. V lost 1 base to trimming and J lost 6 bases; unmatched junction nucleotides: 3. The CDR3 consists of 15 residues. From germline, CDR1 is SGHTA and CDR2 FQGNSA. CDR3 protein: CASSLVGLAGVEQYF. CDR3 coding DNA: TGTGCCAGCAGCTTAGTAGGACTAGCGGGAGTCGAGCAGTACTTC.

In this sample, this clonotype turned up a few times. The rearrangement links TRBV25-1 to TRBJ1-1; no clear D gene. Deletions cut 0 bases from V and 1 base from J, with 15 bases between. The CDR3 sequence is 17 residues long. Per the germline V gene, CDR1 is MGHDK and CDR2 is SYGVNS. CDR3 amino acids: CASSEYRITSSNTEAFF. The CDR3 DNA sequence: TGTGCCAGCAGTGAATACCGTATAACCTCATCGAACACTGAAGCTTTCTTT.

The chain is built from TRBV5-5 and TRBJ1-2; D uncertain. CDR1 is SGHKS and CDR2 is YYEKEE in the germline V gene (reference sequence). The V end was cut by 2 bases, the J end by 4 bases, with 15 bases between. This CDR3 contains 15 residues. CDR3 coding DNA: TGTGCCAGCAGCTTTCAAAGTCATCAGCCCTATGGCTACACCTTC. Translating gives CASSFQSHQPYGYTF. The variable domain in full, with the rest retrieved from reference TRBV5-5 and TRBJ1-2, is DAGVTQSPTHLIKTRGQQVTLRCSPISGHKSVSWYQQVLGQGPQFIFQYYEKEERGRGNFPDRFSARQFPNYSSELNVNALLLGDSALYLCASSFQSHQPYGYTFGSGTRLTVV.

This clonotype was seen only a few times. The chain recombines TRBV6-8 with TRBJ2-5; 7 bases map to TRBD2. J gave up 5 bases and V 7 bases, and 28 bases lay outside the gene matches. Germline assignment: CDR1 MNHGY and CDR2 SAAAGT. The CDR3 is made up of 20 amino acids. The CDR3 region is CASTMVGLYPCHHFGETQYF. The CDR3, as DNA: TGTGCCAGCACCATGGTGGGACTATACCCTTGCCATCACTTTGGGGAGACCCAGTACTTC.

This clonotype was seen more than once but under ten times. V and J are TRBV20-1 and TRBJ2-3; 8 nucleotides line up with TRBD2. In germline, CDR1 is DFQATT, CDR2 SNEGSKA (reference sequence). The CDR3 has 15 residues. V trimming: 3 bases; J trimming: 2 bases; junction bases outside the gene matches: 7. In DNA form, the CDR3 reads TGCAGTGCTAGTGGGCGTAGCGGGACCACAGATACGCAGTATTTT. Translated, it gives CSASGRSGTTDTQYF.

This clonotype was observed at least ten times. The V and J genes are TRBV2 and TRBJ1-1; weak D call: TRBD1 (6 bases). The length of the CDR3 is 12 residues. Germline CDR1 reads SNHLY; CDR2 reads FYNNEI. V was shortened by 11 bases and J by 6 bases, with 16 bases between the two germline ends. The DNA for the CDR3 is TGTGCCGCGCGGGGAGGGGGGGCTGAAGCTTTCTTT. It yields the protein CAARGGGAEAFF. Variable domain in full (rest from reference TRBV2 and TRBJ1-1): EPEVTQTPSHQVTQMGQEVILRCVPISNHLYFYWYRQILGQKVEFLVSFYNNEISEKSEIFDDQFSVERPDGSNFTLKIRSTKLEDSAMYFCAARGGGAEAFFGQGTRLTVV.

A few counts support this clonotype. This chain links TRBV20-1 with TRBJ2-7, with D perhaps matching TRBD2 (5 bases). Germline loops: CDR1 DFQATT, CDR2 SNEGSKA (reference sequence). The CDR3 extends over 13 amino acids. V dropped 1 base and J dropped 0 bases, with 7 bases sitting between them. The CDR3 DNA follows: TGCAGTGCTAGAGTCGGGAACTCCTACGAGCAGTACTTC. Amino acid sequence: CSARVGNSYEQYF.

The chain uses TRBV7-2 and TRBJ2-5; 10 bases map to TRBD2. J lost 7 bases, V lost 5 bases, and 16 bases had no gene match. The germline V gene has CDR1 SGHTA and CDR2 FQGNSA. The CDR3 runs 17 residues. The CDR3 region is CASSDSRLAGEVGTQYF. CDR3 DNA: TGTGCCAGCAGCGACAGTAGGCTAGCGGGGGAGGTCGGGACCCAGTACTTC. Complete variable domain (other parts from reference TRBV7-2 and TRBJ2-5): GAGVSQSPSNKVTEKGKDVELRCDPISGHTALYWYRQSLGQGLEFLIYFQGNSAPDKSGLPSDRFSAERTGGSVSTLTIQRTQQEDSAVYLCASSDSRLAGEVGTQYFGPGTRLLVL.

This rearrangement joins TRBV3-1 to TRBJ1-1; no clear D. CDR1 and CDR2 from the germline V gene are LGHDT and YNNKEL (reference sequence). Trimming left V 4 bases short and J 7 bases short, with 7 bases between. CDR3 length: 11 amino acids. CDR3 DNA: TGTGCCAGCAGCCGGGCGGGTGAAGCTTTCTTT. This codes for CASSRAGEAFF.

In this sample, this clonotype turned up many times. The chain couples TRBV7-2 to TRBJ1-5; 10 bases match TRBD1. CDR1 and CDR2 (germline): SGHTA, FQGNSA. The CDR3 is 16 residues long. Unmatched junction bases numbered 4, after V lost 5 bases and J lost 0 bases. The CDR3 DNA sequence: TGTGCCAGCAGCCCCGGGACAGGGGATAGCAATCAGCCCCAGCATTTT. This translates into CASSPGTGDSNQPQHF.

CDR3 sequence (DNA): TGTGCCAGCAGCTTCGTTAGAGCCCAGGGCCCAGAGACCCAGTACTTC. As protein: CASSFVRAQGPETQYF. The chain employs TRBV7-2 and TRBJ2-5, with D perhaps TRBD1 (5 bases). CDR1 and CDR2 from the germline V gene are SGHTA and FQGNSA. Trimming stripped 3 bases from V and 4 bases from J, with 18 bases between. This CDR3 is 16 amino acids long.

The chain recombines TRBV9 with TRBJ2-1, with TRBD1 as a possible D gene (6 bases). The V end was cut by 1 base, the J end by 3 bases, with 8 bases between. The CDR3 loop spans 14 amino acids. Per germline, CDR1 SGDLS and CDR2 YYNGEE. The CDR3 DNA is TGTGCCAGCAGCGTACGGGACATCTACAATGAGCAGTTCTTC. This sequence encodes CASSVRDIYNEQFF. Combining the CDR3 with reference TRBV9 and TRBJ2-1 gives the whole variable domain DSGVTQTPKHLITATGQRVTLRCSPRSGDLSVYWYQQSLDQGLQFLIQYYNGEERAKGNILERFSAQQFPDLHSELNLSSLELGDSALYFCASSVRDIYNEQFFGPGTRLTVL.

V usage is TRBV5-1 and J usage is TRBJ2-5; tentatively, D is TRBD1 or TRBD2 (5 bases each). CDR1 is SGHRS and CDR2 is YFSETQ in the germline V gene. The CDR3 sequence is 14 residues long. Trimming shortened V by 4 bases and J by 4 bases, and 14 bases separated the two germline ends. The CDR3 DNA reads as TGCGCCAGCAGCCTGGGATCCGGGGCAGAGACCCAGTACTTC. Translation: CASSLGSGAETQYF.

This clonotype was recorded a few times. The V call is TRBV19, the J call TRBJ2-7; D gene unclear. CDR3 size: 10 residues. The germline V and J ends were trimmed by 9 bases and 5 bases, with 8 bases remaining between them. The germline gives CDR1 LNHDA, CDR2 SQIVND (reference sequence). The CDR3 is CASRPHEQYF. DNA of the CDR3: TGTGCCAGCCGCCCCCACGAGCAGTACTTC.

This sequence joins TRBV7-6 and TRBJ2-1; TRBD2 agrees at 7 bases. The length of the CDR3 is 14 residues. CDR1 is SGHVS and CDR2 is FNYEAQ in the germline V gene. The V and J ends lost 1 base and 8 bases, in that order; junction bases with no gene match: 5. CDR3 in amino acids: CASSLGGGGDEQFF. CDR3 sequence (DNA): TGTGCCAGCAGCTTAGGGGGCGGGGGAGATGAGCAGTTCTTC.

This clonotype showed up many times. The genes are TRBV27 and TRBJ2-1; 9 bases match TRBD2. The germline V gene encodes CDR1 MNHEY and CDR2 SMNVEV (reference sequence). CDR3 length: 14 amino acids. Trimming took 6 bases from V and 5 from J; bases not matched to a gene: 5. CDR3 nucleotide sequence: TGTGCCAGCAGCAATAGCGGGAGCCACAATGAGCAGTTCTTC. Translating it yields CASSNSGSHNEQFF.

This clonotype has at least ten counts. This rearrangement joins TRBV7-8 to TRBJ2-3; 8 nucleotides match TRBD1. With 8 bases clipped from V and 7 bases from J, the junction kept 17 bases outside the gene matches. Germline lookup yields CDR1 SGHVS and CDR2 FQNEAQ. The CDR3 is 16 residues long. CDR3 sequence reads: CASRGRRTGYMNTQYF. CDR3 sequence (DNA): TGTGCCAGCCGGGGAAGAAGGACAGGGTATATGAATACGCAGTATTTT.

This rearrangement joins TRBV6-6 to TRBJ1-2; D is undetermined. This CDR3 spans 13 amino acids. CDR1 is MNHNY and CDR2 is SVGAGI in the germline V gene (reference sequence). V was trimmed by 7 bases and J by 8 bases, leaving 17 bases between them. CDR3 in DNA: TGTGCCAGCACCGAGGGCTTCGCTTGGGGCTACACCTTC. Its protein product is CASTEGFAWGYTF.

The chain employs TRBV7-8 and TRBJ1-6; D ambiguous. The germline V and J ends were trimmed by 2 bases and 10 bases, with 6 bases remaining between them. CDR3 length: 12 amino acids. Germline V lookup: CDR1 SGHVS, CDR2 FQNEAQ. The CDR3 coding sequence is TGTGCCAGCAGCTTAATGGGATCACCCCTCCACTTT. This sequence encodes CASSLMGSPLHF.

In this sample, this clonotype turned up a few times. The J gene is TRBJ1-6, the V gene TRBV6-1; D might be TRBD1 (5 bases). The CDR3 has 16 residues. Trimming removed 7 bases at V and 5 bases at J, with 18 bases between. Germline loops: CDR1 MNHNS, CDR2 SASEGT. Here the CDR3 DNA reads TGTGCCAGCACCCCGAGCCGCAGGGAGGATAATTCACCCCTCCACTTT. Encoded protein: CASTPSRREDNSPLHF.

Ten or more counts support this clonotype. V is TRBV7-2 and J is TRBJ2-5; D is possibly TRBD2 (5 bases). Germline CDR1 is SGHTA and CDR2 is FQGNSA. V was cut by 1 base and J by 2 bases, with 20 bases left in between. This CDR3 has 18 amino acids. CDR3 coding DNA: TGTGCCAGCAGCTTAGGAGGTATTGGCGGGTCAGGACAAGAGACCCAGTACTTC. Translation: CASSLGGIGGSGQETQYF. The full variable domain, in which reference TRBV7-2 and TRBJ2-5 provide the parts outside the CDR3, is GAGVSQSPSNKVTEKGKDVELRCDPISGHTALYWYRQSLGQGLEFLIYFQGNSAPDKSGLPSDRFSAERTGGSVSTLTIQRTQQEDSAVYLCASSLGGIGGSGQETQYFGPGTRLLVL.

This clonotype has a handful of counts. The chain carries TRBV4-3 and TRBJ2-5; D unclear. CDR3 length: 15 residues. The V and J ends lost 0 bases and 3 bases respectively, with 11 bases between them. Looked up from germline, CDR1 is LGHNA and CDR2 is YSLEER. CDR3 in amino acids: CASSQDINSEETQYF. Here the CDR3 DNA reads TGCGCCAGCAGCCAAGATATCAATTCAGAAGAGACCCAGTACTTC.

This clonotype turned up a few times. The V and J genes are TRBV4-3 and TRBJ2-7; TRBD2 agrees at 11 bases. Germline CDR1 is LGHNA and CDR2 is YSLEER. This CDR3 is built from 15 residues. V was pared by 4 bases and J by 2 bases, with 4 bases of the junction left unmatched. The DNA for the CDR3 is TGCGCCAGCAGCCTCGGGACTAGCGGACCCTACGAGCAGTACTTC. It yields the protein CASSLGTSGPYEQYF.